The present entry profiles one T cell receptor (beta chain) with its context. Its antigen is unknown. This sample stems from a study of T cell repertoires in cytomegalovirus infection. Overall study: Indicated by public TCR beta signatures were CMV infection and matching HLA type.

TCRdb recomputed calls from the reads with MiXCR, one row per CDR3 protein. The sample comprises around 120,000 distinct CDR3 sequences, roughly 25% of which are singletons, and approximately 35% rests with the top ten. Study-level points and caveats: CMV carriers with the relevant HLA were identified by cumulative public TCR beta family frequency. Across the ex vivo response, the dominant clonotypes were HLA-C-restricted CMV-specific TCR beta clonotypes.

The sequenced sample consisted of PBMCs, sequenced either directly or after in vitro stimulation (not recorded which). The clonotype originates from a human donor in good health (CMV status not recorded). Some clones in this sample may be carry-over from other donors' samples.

CDR3 protein: CASSLERVREQYF. The DNA of the CDR3 is TGTGCCAGCAGCCTGGAGCGGGTGCGGGAGCAGTACTTC. The rearrangement uses TRBV4-2 and TRBJ2-7; possibly TRBD2 for D (6 bases). Looked up from germline, CDR1 is LGHNA and CDR2 is YNFKEQ. V was trimmed by 4 bases and J by 7 bases, leaving 14 bases between them. This CDR3 spans 13 amino acids.